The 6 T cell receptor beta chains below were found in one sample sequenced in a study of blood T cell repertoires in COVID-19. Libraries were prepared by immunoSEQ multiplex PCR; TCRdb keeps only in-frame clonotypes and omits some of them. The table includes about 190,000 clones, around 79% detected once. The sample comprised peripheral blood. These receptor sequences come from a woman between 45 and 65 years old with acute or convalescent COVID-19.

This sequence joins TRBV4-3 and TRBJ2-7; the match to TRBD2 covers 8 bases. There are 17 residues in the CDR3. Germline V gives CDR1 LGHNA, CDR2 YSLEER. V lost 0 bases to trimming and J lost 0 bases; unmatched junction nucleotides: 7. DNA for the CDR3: TGCGCCAGCAGCCAAGATAGCGCGGGGGGCCACTCCTACGAGCAGTACTTC. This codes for CASSQDSAGGHSYEQYF.

CDR3 nucleotides: TGTGCCAGCAGCTGGACAGGTTACGAGCAGTACTTC. This encodes CASSWTGYEQYF. The chain is built from TRBV6-2 or TRBV6-3 and TRBJ2-7, with TRBD1 matching 7 bases. The CDR3 consists of 12 residues. J lost 4 bases, V lost 6 bases, and 3 bases had no gene match. Germline V gives CDR1 MNHEY, CDR2 SVGEGT.

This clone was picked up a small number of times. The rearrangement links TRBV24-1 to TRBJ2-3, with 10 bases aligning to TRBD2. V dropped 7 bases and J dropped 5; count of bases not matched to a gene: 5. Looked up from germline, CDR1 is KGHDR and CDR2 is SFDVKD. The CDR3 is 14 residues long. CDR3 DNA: TGTGCCACCAGCCAGCGGGGGGGCTTAGATACGCAGTATTTT. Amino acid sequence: CATSQRGGLDTQYF.

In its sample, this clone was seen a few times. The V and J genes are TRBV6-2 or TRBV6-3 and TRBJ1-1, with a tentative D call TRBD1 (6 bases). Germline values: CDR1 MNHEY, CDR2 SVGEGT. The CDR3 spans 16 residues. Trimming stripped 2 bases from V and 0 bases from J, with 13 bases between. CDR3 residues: CASSYRVDSMNTEAFF. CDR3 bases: TGTGCCAGCAGTTACCGGGTGGACAGTATGAACACTGAAGCTTTCTTT.

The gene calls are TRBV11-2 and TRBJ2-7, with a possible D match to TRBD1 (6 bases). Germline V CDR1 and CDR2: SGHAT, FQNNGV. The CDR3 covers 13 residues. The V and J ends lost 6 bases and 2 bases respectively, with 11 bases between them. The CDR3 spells CASSEDSTYEQYF. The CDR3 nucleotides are TGTGCCAGCAGTGAGGACAGTACCTACGAGCAGTACTTC.

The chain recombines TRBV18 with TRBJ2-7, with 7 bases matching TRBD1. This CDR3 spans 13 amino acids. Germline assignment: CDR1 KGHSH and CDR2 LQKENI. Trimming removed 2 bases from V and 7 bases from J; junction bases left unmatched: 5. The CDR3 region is CASSPDRVGEQYF. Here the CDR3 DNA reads TGTGCCAGCTCACCAGACAGGGTGGGTGAGCAGTACTTC.